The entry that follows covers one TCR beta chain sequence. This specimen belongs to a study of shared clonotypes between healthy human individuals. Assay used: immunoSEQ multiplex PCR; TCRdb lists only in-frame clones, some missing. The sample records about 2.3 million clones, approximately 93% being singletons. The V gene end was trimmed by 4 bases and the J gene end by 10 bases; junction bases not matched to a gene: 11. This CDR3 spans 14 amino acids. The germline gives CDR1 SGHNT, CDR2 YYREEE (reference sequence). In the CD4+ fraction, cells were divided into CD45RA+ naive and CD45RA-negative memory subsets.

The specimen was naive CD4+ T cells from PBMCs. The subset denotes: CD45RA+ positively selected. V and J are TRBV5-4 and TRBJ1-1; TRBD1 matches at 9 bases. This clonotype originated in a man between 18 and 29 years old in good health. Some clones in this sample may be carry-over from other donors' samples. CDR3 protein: CASSLRTGEIGAFF. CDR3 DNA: TGTGCCAGCAGCCTTCGGACAGGGGAAATTGGAGCTTTCTTT.